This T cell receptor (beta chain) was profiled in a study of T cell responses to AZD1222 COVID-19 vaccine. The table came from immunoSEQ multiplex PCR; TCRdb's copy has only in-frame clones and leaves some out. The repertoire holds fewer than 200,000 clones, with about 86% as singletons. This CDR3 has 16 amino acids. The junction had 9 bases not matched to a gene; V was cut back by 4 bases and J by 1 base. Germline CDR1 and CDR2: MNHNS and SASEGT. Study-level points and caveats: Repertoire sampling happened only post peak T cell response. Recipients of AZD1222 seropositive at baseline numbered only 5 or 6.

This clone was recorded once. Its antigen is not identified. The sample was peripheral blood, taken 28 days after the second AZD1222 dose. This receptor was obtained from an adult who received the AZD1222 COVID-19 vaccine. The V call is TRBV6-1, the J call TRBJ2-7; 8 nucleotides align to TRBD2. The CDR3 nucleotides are TGTGCCAGCAGTGCCCTTTCTAGCGGGCTTTCCTACGAGCAGTACTTC. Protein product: CASSALSSGLSYEQYF.